This T cell receptor (beta chain) stems from a study of cytomegalovirus exposure and HLA in healthy donors. Broader study findings: The authors judged a highly shared variant cluster likely a sequencing artifact. Later on, an analysis showed TCR association rates differing by HLA locus, with DRB1 the most and HLA-C the fewest. TCR beta chains numbering more than 150 were designated cytomegalovirus-associated.

With V trimmed by 1 base and J by 7 bases, 4 bases remained unmatched. This CDR3 region has 16 residues. The V gene's germline CDR1 is LNHNV and CDR2 YYDKDF (reference sequence). Comment on this clone: Its antigen is undetermined.

13 Jbeta primers and 60 Vbeta primers were used for the PCR. TCRdb's table, derived via immunoSEQ multiplex PCR, lists solely in-frame clones and lacks some. The profile shows roughly 130,000 clones, about three quarters of them singletons. Sampled while nominally healthy, donors likely had unrecorded immune exposures. Sequencing was performed on PBMCs. This TCR was recovered from a human donor in good health. This chain links TRBV15 with TRBJ2-1; 13 nucleotides align to TRBD2. CDR3 bases: TGTGCCACCAGCAGAGCGACTAGCGGGGGGATGAATGAGCAGTTCTTC. Protein product: CATSRATSGGMNEQFF.